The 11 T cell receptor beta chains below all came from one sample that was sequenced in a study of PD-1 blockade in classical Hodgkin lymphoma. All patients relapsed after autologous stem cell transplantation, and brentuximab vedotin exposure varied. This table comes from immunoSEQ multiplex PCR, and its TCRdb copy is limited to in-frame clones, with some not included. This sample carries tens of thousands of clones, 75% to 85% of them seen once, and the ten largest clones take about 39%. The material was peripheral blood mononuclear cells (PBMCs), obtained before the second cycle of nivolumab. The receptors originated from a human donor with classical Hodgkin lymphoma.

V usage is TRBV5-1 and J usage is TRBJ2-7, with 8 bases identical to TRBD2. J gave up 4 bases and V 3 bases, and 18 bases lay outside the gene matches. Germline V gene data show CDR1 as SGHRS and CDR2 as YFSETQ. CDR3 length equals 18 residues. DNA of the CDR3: TGCGCCAGCAGCTCGCCGAGTTTTCCGGGACTAGTTACTTACGAGCAGTACTTC. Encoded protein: CASSSPSFPGLVTYEQYF.

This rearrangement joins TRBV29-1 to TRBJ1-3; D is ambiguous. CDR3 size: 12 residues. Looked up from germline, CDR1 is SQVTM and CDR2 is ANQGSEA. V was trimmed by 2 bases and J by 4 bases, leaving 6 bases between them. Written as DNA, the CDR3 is TGCAGCGTTGAAAGTGCGGGAAACACCATATATTTT. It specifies CSVESAGNTIYF.

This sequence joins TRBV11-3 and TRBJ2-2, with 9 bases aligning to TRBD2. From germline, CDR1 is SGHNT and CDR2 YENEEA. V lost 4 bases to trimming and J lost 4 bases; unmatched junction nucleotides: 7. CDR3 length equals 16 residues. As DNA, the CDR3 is TGTGCCAGCAGCTCTTTAGCGGGAGATGGCACCGGGGAGCTGTTTTTT. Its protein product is CASSSLAGDGTGELFF.

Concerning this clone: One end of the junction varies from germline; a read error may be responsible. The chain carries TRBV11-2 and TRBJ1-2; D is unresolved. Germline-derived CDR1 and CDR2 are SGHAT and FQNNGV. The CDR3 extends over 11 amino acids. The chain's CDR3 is CASSFPGSYRF. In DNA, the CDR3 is TGTGCCAGCAGCTTTCCAGGATCCTATCGGTTC.

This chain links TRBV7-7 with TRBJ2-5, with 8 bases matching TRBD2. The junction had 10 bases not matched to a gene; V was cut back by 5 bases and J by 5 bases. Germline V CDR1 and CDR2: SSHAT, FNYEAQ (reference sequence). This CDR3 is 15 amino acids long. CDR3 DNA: TGTGCCAGCAGCCTCCGGGCCTCGGGAGGGGAGACCCAGTACTTC. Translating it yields CASSLRASGGETQYF.

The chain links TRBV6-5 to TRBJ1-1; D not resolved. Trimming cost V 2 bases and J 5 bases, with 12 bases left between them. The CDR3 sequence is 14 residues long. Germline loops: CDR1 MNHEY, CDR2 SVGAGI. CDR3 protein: CASSYGLFGTEAFF. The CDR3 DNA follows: TGTGCCAGCAGTTACGGGCTTTTCGGGACTGAAGCTTTCTTT.

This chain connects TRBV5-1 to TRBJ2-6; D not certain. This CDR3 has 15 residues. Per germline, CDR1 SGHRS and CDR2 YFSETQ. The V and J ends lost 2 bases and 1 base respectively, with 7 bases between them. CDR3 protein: CASSFRQSGANVLTF. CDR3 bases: TGCGCCAGCAGCTTCAGGCAGTCTGGGGCCAACGTCCTGACTTTC.

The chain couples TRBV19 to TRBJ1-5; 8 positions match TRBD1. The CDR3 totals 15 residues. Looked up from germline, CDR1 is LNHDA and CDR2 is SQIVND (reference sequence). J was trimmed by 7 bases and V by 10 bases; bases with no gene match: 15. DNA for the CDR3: TGTGCCACTAAACGGAACAGGGGGAATTTCCAGCCCCAGCATTTT. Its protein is CATKRNRGNFQPQHF.

CDR3 amino acids: CATSRAGNEQFF. DNA of the CDR3: TGTGCCACCAGCAGAGCCGGGAATGAGCAGTTCTTC. The V gene is TRBV15, the J gene TRBJ2-1; D call uncertain. CDR1 is LNHNV and CDR2 is YYDKDF in the germline V gene (reference sequence). Trimming pared 1 base from V and 7 bases from J, leaving 5 bases between. The CDR3 totals 12 residues. Full variable domain (rest looked up from reference TRBV15 and TRBJ2-1): DAMVIQNPRYQVTQFGKPVTLSCSQTLNHNVMYWYQQKSSQAPKLLFHYYDKDFNNEADTPDNFQSRRPNTSFCFLDIRSPGLGDTAMYLCATSRAGNEQFFGPGTRLTVL.

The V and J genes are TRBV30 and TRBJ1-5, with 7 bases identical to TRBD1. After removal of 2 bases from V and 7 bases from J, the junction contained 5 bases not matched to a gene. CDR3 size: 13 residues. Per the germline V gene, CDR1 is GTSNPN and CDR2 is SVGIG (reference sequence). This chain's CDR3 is CAWSPQGNQPQHF. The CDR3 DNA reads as TGTGCCTGGAGTCCACAGGGGAACCAGCCCCAGCATTTT.

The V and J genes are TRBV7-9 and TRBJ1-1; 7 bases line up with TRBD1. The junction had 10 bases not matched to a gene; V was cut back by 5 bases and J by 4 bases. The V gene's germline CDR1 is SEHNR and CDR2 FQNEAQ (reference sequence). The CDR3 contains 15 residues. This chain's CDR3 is CASSPATGRLTEAFF. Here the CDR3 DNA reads TGTGCCAGCAGCCCTGCGACAGGGAGGCTCACTGAAGCTTTCTTT.